This is a list of T cell receptor beta chains from one sample in a study of human T cells and chemical hapten exposure. A single record per CDR3 protein comes from TCRdb applying MiXCR to the RACE reads. The table has approximately 92,000 distinct CDR3 sequences, over 9.5% seen once; the top ten hold 2.5% to 4%. The source was whole blood, collected in connection with sensitization to the hapten diphenylcyclopropenone (DPC). The source is a woman aged 40 to 49 with alopecia areata. Some clones in this sample may be carry-over from other donors' samples. Both conserved end residues are part of each CDR3. Each record gives: V gene, D gene, clone size, J gene, CDR3 DNA, CDR3 protein. A D gene is named only where the DNA matches it firmly. Some rows mark clone size as missing; the rest say once, few, many or name a class of expanded clone.

>TRBV12-3/TRBV12-4|NA|NA|TRBJ2-2
TGTGCCAGCAGTTTTAGGGTGAACACCGGGGAGCTGTTTTTT
CASSFRVNTGELFF
>TRBV4-2|NA|NA|TRBJ1-6
TGTGCCAGCAGCCAAGATCATGATCTGAATTCACCCCTCCACTTT
CASSQDHDLNSPLHF
>TRBV20-1|NA|few|TRBJ2-3
TGCAGTGCTAGGGAGGTGGGCCAGGGTCCCGATACGCAGTATTTT
CSAREVGQGPDTQYF
>TRBV6-2/TRBV6-3|TRBD2|few|TRBJ2-2
TGTGCCAGCAGTCCGAGCCCTCTGCGGGGGAGAAACACCGGGGAGCTGTTTTTT
CASSPSPLRGRNTGELFF
>TRBV7-9|NA|few|TRBJ1-6
TGTGCCAGCAGCTTAGGGACGGTCGGTTCACCCCTCCACTTT
CASSLGTVGSPLHF
>TRBV20-1|TRBD1|NA|TRBJ2-1
TGCAGTGCTCCGACAGGGGACAATGAGCAGTTCTTC
CSAPTGDNEQFF
>TRBV9|NA|few|TRBJ2-7
TGTGCCAGCAGCCCCCAGGGGTTCTCCTACGAGCAGTACTTC
CASSPQGFSYEQYF
>TRBV27|TRBD1|many|TRBJ2-7
TGTGCCAGCAGTTTGGGGACAGGAGCCTACGAGCAGTACTTC
CASSLGTGAYEQYF
>TRBV10-3|NA|NA|TRBJ2-2
TGTGCCATCAGTGAGTCACCCGGGACGACTACCGGGGAGCTGTTTTTT
CAISESPGTTTGELFF
>TRBV5-4|TRBD2|many|TRBJ2-5
TGTGCCAGCAGCTTGGGGACTAGAGTTGAGACCCAGTACTTC
CASSLGTRVETQYF
>TRBV5-1|TRBD2|few|TRBJ2-1
TGCGCCAGCAGTCCGACACAATCTAGCGGGAGTGGTGGGTATGAGCAGTTCTTC
CASSPTQSSGSGGYEQFF
>TRBV7-2|TRBD2|NA|TRBJ2-7
TGTGCCAGCAGACGGACTAGCGGCTACGAGCAGTACTTC
CASRRTSGYEQYF
>TRBV6-5|NA|few|TRBJ1-1
TGTGCCAGCAGTTACACGGGGGTAGACACTGAAGCTTTCTTT
CASSYTGVDTEAFF
>TRBV29-1|NA|NA|TRBJ2-5
TGCAGCGTTGAAGTAGGGGCAGAGACCCAGTACTTC
CSVEVGAETQYF
>TRBV12-5|NA|few|TRBJ1-3
TGTGCTAGTGGAGAACAGCCACTCTCTGGAAACACCATATATTTT
CASGEQPLSGNTIYF
>TRBV20-1|NA|many|TRBJ2-1
TGCAGTGCTAGGGCGGGTAACAATGAGCAGTTCTTC
CSARAGNNEQFF
>TRBV9|NA|few|TRBJ2-3
TGTGCCAGCAGCGTAGGGCGGCTGTCTAGCACAGATACGCAGTATTTT
CASSVGRLSSTDTQYF
>TRBV28|TRBD2|many|TRBJ2-3
TGTGCCAGCAGTCCGTCCGCCGGGACTAGCGGGAGGTTCACAGATACGCAGTATTTT
CASSPSAGTSGRFTDTQYF
>TRBV29-1|TRBD2|many|TRBJ2-1
TGCAGCGTTGGGGGGGGACCGTCCTACAATGAGCAGTTCTTC
CSVGGGPSYNEQFF
>TRBV7-9|TRBD1|many|TRBJ2-3
TGTGCCAGCAGCCCCATCGGACAGGGATACACAGATACGCAGTATTTT
CASSPIGQGYTDTQYF
>TRBV29-1|NA|many|TRBJ2-3
TGCAGCGTTGTCTATGACATGTCTTATTCTAGCACAGATACGCAGTATTTT
CSVVYDMSYSSTDTQYF
>TRBV6-2/TRBV6-3|NA|many|TRBJ2-6
TGTGCCAGCTCCCCGGGTAGGGCCAACGTCCTGACTTTC
CASSPGRANVLTF
>TRBV12-3/TRBV12-4|TRBD2|few|TRBJ2-7
TGTGCCAGCAGGGGGACTAGCGGCACCTACGAGCAGTACTTC
CASRGTSGTYEQYF
>TRBV4-3|NA|NA|TRBJ1-2
TGCGCCAGCAGCCAAGATCCCGAAGGTCTCTATGGCTACACCTTC
CASSQDPEGLYGYTF
>TRBV12-3/TRBV12-4|NA|NA|TRBJ2-5
TGTGCCAGCAGTTTAGAGTTTAGGGTGGAGACCCAGTACTTC
CASSLEFRVETQYF
>TRBV11-2|NA|few|TRBJ2-3
TGTGCCAGCAGCTTAGAGCCCGGCAGGTTAGATACGCAGTATTTT
CASSLEPGRLDTQYF
>TRBV7-2|TRBD2|many|TRBJ2-7
TGTGCCAGCAGCCCACCCGGGACTATTAACGAGCAGTACTTC
CASSPPGTINEQYF
>TRBV6-5|TRBD2|NA|TRBJ2-5
TGTGCCAGCAGAAAAGGCGGGAGGGGCTCGAAAGAGACCCAGTACTTC
CASRKGGRGSKETQYF
>TRBV4-2|NA|few|TRBJ2-1
TGTGCCAGCAGCCAAGGGCCCTGGAATGAGCAGTTCTTC
CASSQGPWNEQFF
>TRBV12-2|NA|few|TRBJ2-7
TGTGCAAGTCGCTCCCCTGGGCTAGCGGGGCTCAGCTCCTACGAGCAGTACTTC
CASRSPGLAGLSSYEQYF
>TRBV6-5|NA|few|TRBJ1-2
TGTGCCAGCAGTTACACCAGGGACTTTGGGGGCTACACCTTC
CASSYTRDFGGYTF
>TRBV30|NA|many|TRBJ1-5
TGTGCCGCCGGTGGGCAGAGTAGCAATCAGCCCCAGCATTTT
CAAGGQSSNQPQHF
>TRBV5-1|TRBD2|many|TRBJ2-5
TGCGCCAGCAGCTACCAAGGACTAGCGGATCGGGAGACCCAGTACTTC
CASSYQGLADRETQYF
>TRBV4-1|TRBD2|many|TRBJ2-7
TGCGCCAGCAGCCAAAAGCCGGTGGGGGCCGGACTAGCTGAACGCTCCTACGAGCAGTACTTC
CASSQKPVGAGLAERSYEQYF
>TRBV6-1|TRBD1|NA|TRBJ1-5
TGTGCCAGCAATCCGGGACAGGGCTATCAGCCCCAGCATTTT
CASNPGQGYQPQHF
>TRBV7-2|TRBD2|NA|TRBJ2-1
TGTGCCAGCAGCTTAGTAGCGGGAGGGGGTAATGAGCAGTTCTTC
CASSLVAGGGNEQFF
>TRBV10-1|NA|few|TRBJ2-1
TGCGCCAGCAGTGAGGTGATAGCTTCCTACAATGAGCAGTTCTTC
CASSEVIASYNEQFF
>TRBV11-2|NA|many|TRBJ2-3
TGTGCCAGCAGCTTCCAGGGGCCAGATACGCAGTATTTT
CASSFQGPDTQYF
>TRBV19|NA|NA|TRBJ1-2
TGTGCCAGTAGTAGGGCCGTGGGTGGCTACACCTTC
CASSRAVGGYTF